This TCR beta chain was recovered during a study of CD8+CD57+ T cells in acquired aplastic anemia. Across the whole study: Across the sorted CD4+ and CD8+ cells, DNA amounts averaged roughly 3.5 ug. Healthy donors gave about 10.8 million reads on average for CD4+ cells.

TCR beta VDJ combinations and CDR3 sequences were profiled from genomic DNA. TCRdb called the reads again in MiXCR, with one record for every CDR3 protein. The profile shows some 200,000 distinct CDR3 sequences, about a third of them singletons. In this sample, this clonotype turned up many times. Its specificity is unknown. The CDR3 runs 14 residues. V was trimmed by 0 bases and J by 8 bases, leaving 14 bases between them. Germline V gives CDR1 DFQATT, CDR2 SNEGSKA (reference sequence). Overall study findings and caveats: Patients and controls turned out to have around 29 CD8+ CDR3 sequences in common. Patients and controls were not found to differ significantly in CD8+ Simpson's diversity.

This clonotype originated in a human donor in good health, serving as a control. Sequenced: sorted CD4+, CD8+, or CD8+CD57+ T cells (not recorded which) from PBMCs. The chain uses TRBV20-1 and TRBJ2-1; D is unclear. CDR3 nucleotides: TGCAGTGCTAGAGATAAAGCTACAATCCATGAGCAGTTCTTC. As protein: CSARDKATIHEQFF.